The rows below give T cell receptor beta chains drawn from one sample of a study of blood T cell repertoires in COVID-19. Assay used: immunoSEQ multiplex PCR; TCRdb lists only in-frame clones, some missing. The data contain 110,000 to 150,000 clones, under 90% of them seen just once; the ten biggest clones take up 5% to 7.5%. Sequencing was carried out using peripheral blood. These receptors were obtained from a human donor in a cohort sampled during active COVID-19. The CDR3 runs from the conserved cysteine through the conserved F or W. D genes are given only for firm matches. The size of a clone is reported for some rows only, either as once, few or many, or as a class for expanded clones.

d_gene | j_gene | abundance | v_gene | CDR3aa | CDR3nt
. | TRBJ2-2 | . | TRBV6-5 | CASRSWNTGELFF | TGTGCCAGCAGGAGCTGGAACACCGGGGAGCTGTTTTTT
. | TRBJ1-4 | . | TRBV29-1 | CSVDGGNEKLFF | TGCAGCGTCGACGGAGGAAATGAAAAACTGTTTTTT
TRBD1 | TRBJ2-6 | . | TRBV6-2/TRBV6-3 | CASSYDRRQGRSGANVLTF | TGTGCCAGCAGTTACGACCGAAGACAGGGACGCTCTGGGGCCAACGTCCTGACTTTC
. | TRBJ1-2 | few | TRBV6-6 | CASSARGGRGYTF | TGTGCCAGCAGTGCGAGGGGAGGTAGAGGCTACACCTTC
. | TRBJ1-5 | . | TRBV6-5 | CASSYSQREPQHF | TGTGCCAGCAGTTACTCCCAGCGAGAGCCCCAGCATTTT
. | TRBJ2-7 | . | TRBV7-9 | CASSPTVSYEQYF | TGTGCCAGCAGCCCGACAGTCTCCTACGAGCAGTACTTC
. | TRBJ2-6 | . | TRBV7-2 | CASSLTGDSGANVLTF | TGTGCCAGCAGCTTGACCGGAGATTCTGGGGCCAACGTCCTGACTTTC
TRBD1 | TRBJ2-5 | . | TRBV2 | CASMRDRLNQQETQYF | TGTGCCAGCATGAGGGACAGGCTTAACCAGCAGGAGACCCAGTACTTC
. | TRBJ1-4 | . | TRBV30 | CAWSLEHNEKLFF | TGTGCCTGGAGCCTCGAGCATAATGAAAAACTGTTTTTT
. | TRBJ1-6 | . | TRBV7-2 | CASSFGTGSNSPLHF | TGTGCCAGCAGCTTTGGAACAGGGTCTAATTCACCCCTCCACTTT
TRBD2 | TRBJ2-5 | . | TRBV7-7 | CASSGGHPQETQYF | TGTGCTAGCAGCGGGGGACACCCTCAAGAGACCCAGTACTTC
. | TRBJ1-3 | . | TRBV9 | CASSVATGAGNTIYF | TGTGCCAGCAGCGTAGCTACGGGTGCTGGAAACACCATATATTTT
. | TRBJ2-1 | . | TRBV18 | CASSRPPGNEQFF | TGTGCCAGCTCACGCCCCCCCGGCAATGAGCAGTTCTTC
TRBD2 | TRBJ2-1 | . | TRBV7-7 | CASSLDSGGNNEQFF | TGTGCTAGCAGCTTAGATAGCGGGGGGAACAATGAGCAGTTCTTC
. | TRBJ2-1 | . | TRBV6-5 | CASSYKRSSYNEQFF | TGTGCCAGCAGTTACAAAAGGAGCTCCTACAATGAGCAGTTCTTC
. | TRBJ2-7 | . | TRBV11-2 | CASSLTSQGGSYEQYF | TGTGCCAGCAGCTTAACGTCGCAGGGGGGCTCCTACGAGCAGTACTTC
TRBD2 | TRBJ2-2 | . | TRBV3-1/TRBV3-2 | CASSQATSGGYTGELFF | TGTGCCAGCAGCCAGGCAACTAGCGGGGGGTACACCGGGGAGCTGTTTTTT
. | TRBJ1-5 | . | TRBV6-5 | CASRVQDNQPQHF | TGTGCCAGCAGAGTACAGGACAATCAGCCCCAGCATTTT
. | TRBJ2-2 | . | TRBV9 | CASSVTQGLSGELFF | TGTGCCAGCAGCGTAACCCAGGGGTTATCCGGGGAGCTGTTTTTT
. | TRBJ2-5 | once | TRBV6-5 | CASSYRETQYF | TGTGCCAGCAGTTACCGAGAGACCCAGTACTTC
. | TRBJ1-2 | . | TRBV5-6 | CASSLVGGSEGYTF | TGTGCCAGCAGCTTGGTCGGGGGATCGGAAGGCTACACCTTC
. | TRBJ2-1 | . | TRBV29-1 | CSVAGQRNEQFF | TGCAGCGTGGCGGGACAGAGGAATGAGCAGTTCTTC
. | TRBJ1-2 | few | TRBV5-1 | CASSPYRLDRPITYGYTF | TGCGCCAGCAGCCCCTATCGACTAGACAGACCGATTACCTATGGCTACACCTTC
. | TRBJ1-1 | . | TRBV5-6 | CASSLVLQVNTEAFF | TGTGCCAGCAGCTTGGTATTACAGGTTAACACTGAAGCTTTCTTT
TRBD1 | TRBJ1-4 | . | TRBV4-2 | CASSQRTGRAEKLFF | TGTGCCAGCAGCCAACGGACAGGGAGGGCTGAAAAACTGTTTTTT
TRBD2 | TRBJ2-3 | . | TRBV7-9 | CASGTSGGATDTQYF | TGTGCCAGCGGCACTAGCGGGGGGGCCACAGATACGCAGTATTTT
TRBD1 | TRBJ1-2 | . | TRBV3-1/TRBV3-2 | CASSQGGTGSGYTF | TGTGCCAGCAGCCAAGGAGGGACAGGGAGTGGCTACACCTTC
. | TRBJ2-5 | . | TRBV2 | CASSDDRLGAQYF | TGTGCCAGCAGTGATGACAGGCTAGGGGCCCAGTACTTC
. | TRBJ2-1 | . | TRBV5-6 | CASSWRSEQFF | TGTGCCAGCAGCTGGCGGTCTGAGCAGTTCTTC
TRBD1 | TRBJ2-3 | . | TRBV5-4 | CASSPSRQGTDTQYF | TGTGCCAGCAGCCCCTCCCGACAGGGGACAGATACGCAGTATTTT
TRBD1 | TRBJ1-2 | . | TRBV7-8 | CASSLGRTGPLGGYTF | TGTGCCAGCAGCTTAGGGAGGACAGGGCCCCTCGGAGGCTACACCTTC
. | TRBJ2-6 | . | TRBV5-4 | CASSFRSSGANVLTF | TGTGCCAGCAGCTTCCGGAGCTCTGGGGCCAACGTCCTGACTTTC
TRBD1 | TRBJ1-4 | . | TRBV9 | CASSATGVNEKLFF | TGTGCCAGCAGCGCGACAGGGGTAAATGAAAAACTGTTTTTT
. | TRBJ2-7 | . | TRBV4-3 | CASGQYRGRSEQYF | TGCGCCAGCGGACAGTATAGGGGTAGGAGCGAGCAGTACTTC
. | TRBJ2-3 | . | TRBV7-2 | CASSAARPAVDTQYF | TGTGCCAGCAGCGCCGCCCGGCCAGCGGTAGATACGCAGTATTTT
. | TRBJ2-7 | . | TRBV18 | CASSPEGNPYEQYF | TGTGCCAGCTCACCAGAGGGTAATCCCTACGAGCAGTACTTC
TRBD1 | TRBJ1-1 | . | TRBV5-1 | CASSTGTGISATEAFF | TGCGCCAGCAGCACGGGGACAGGCATATCGGCCACTGAAGCTTTCTTT
TRBD2 | TRBJ2-3 | . | TRBV5-1 | CASAATSEKNTQYF | TGCGCCAGCGCGGCCACTAGCGAGAAAAATACGCAGTATTTT
. | TRBJ1-1 | . | TRBV9 | CASSVTVNTEAFF | TGTGCCAGCAGCGTAACGGTGAACACTGAAGCTTTCTTT
. | TRBJ1-1 | once | TRBV4-1 | CASCQGVATNTEAFF | TGCGCCAGCTGCCAAGGGGTAGCTACCAACACTGAAGCTTTCTTT
TRBD1 | TRBJ1-5 | . | TRBV10-3 | CATDRDGNQPQHF | TGTGCCACGGACAGGGATGGCAATCAGCCCCAGCATTTT
TRBD1 | TRBJ1-1 | . | TRBV4-3 | CASSQPGGKTEAFF | TGCGCCAGCAGCCAACCAGGGGGCAAGACTGAAGCTTTCTTT
. | TRBJ2-5 | . | TRBV5-5 | CATKDRRETQYF | TGTGCCACCAAGGACAGAAGAGAGACCCAGTACTTC
. | TRBJ2-6 | . | TRBV19 | CASTKSSGANVLTF | TGTGCCAGTACGAAGAGCTCTGGGGCCAACGTCCTGACTTTC
. | TRBJ1-1 | . | TRBV12-3/TRBV12-4 | CASRRQVNTEAFF | TGTGCCAGCAGACGACAGGTAAACACTGAAGCTTTCTTT
TRBD2 | TRBJ2-7 | . | TRBV7-2 | CASRRSGGSYEQYF | TGTGCCAGCAGGAGGAGCGGGGGGTCCTACGAGCAGTACTTC
TRBD2 | TRBJ2-2 | few | TRBV6-4 | CASSLRGDTGELFF | TGTGCCAGCAGTCTCCGGGGGGACACCGGGGAGCTGTTTTTT
. | TRBJ1-6 | . | TRBV6-5 | CASSTRMGANSPLHF | TGTGCCAGCAGTACCCGTATGGGGGCGAATTCACCCCTCCACTTT
. | TRBJ1-4 | once | TRBV2 | CASSPSELTNEKLFF | TGTGCCAGCAGCCCCTCGGAGTTAACTAATGAAAAACTGTTTTTT
TRBD1 | TRBJ2-1 | . | TRBV7-2 | CASSVPGTGGINEQFF | TGTGCCAGCAGCGTACCCGGGACAGGGGGAATCAATGAGCAGTTCTTC
TRBD1 | TRBJ1-5 | . | TRBV30 | CAWSRITGGQPQHF | TGTGCCTGGAGTAGGATCACAGGGGGTCAGCCCCAGCATTTT
TRBD1 | TRBJ2-7 | . | TRBV4-1 | CASSQPGTGSYEQYF | TGCGCCAGCAGCCAACCTGGGACAGGGTCCTACGAGCAGTACTTC
. | TRBJ1-5 | . | TRBV18 | CASSPGAGNQPQHF | TGTGCCAGCTCACCAGGGGCAGGCAATCAGCCCCAGCATTTT
TRBD1 | TRBJ2-7 | once | TRBV18 | CATSKDRVNEQYF | TGTGCCACCTCAAAGGACAGGGTAAACGAGCAGTACTTC
. | TRBJ2-1 | few | TRBV28 | CASSFINEQFF | TGTGCCAGCAGTTTTATCAATGAGCAGTTCTTC
. | TRBJ1-2 | . | TRBV7-2 | CASSLHSSAVEGYTF | TGTGCCAGCAGCTTACATTCCTCAGCGGTGGAGGGCTACACCTTC
TRBD1 | TRBJ2-7 | . | TRBV5-1 | CASSTTGTAGLEQYF | TGCGCCAGCAGCACTACCGGGACAGCCGGGCTCGAGCAGTACTTC
TRBD1 | TRBJ2-1 | . | TRBV11-3 | CASSPQQGVNEQFF | TGTGCCAGCAGCCCTCAACAGGGGGTCAATGAGCAGTTCTTC
TRBD1 | TRBJ1-5 | . | TRBV6-2/TRBV6-3 | CASSLPGTGGLNQPQHF | TGTGCCAGCAGTCTCCCCGGGACAGGGGGCCTCAATCAGCCCCAGCATTTT